One and the same sample provided the 7 T cell receptor beta chains below, sequenced in a study of T cell responses to AZD1222 COVID-19 vaccine. TCRdb's copy holds only in-frame clones and misses some; the assay was immunoSEQ multiplex PCR. The profile shows some 150,000 clones, roughly 88% of them singletons. This specimen consisted of peripheral blood, obtained 28 days after the second dose of the MenACWY control vaccine. All receptors come from an adult who received the MenACWY meningococcal vaccine as a control.

V and J are TRBV5-1 and TRBJ1-1; 10 positions agree with TRBD1. Germline V gene sequence: CDR1 SGHRS, CDR2 YFSETQ. The V gene end was trimmed by 4 bases and the J gene end by 1 base; junction bases not matched to a gene: 4. This CDR3 region has 15 residues. The CDR3 DNA sequence: TGCGCCAGCAGCACTCGGACAGGGGGGAACACTGAAGCTTTCTTT. Its protein is CASSTRTGGNTEAFF. Using reference TRBV5-1 and TRBJ1-1 for the parts outside the CDR3, the full variable domain is KAGVTQTPRYLIKTRGQQVTLSCSPISGHRSVSWYQQTPGQGLQFLFEYFSETQRNKGNFPGRFSGRQFSNSRSEMNVSTLELGDSALYLCASSTRTGGNTEAFFGQGTRLTVV.

The V gene is TRBV5-4, the J gene TRBJ2-5; 7 nucleotides agree with TRBD1. With V trimmed by 0 bases and J by 2 bases, 4 bases remained unmatched. CDR3 length: 15 amino acids. CDR1 is SGHNT, CDR2 YYREEE, per germline (reference sequence). The CDR3 DNA reads TGTGCCAGCAGCTTGGTTGGGACAGATCAAGAGACCCAGTACTTC. Encoded protein: CASSLVGTDQETQYF.

The rearrangement joins TRBV19 to TRBJ1-5; D is unresolved. The ends were cut back, 3 bases at V and 10 bases at J, with 10 bases in the middle. This CDR3 spans 12 amino acids. CDR1 is LNHDA and CDR2 is SQIVND in the germline V gene (reference sequence). The chain's CDR3 is CASSIGTPPQHF. The CDR3, as DNA: TGTGCCAGTAGTATCGGAACTCCCCCCCAGCATTTT.

The rearrangement uses TRBV11-2 and TRBJ1-1; 7 nucleotides line up with TRBD1. With V trimmed by 5 bases and J by 6 bases, 12 bases remained unmatched. CDR1 and CDR2 from the germline V gene are SGHAT and FQNNGV. This CDR3 is 15 amino acids long. The CDR3 sequence: CASSKLTGRGPEAFF. The CDR3 DNA is TGTGCCAGCAGCAAGCTGACAGGGAGGGGGCCTGAAGCTTTCTTT. Together with reference TRBV11-2 and TRBJ1-1, the CDR3 gives the full variable domain: EAGVAQSPRYKIIEKRQSVAFWCNPISGHATLYWYQQILGQGPKLLIQFQNNGVVDDSQLPKDRFSAERLKGVDSTLKIQPAKLEDSAVYLCASSKLTGRGPEAFFGQGTRLTVV.

The CDR3 DNA sequence: TGTGCCAGCTCACCACTCCCGGACAGGGATGAAGCTTTCTTT. Protein: CASSPLPDRDEAFF. This chain connects TRBV18 to TRBJ1-1, with TRBD1 matching over 8 bases. Unmatched junction bases numbered 5, after V lost 1 base and J lost 7 bases. This CDR3 has 14 amino acids. CDR1 KGHSH and CDR2 LQKENI come from the germline V gene.

The V and J genes are TRBV7-9 and TRBJ2-5, with 7 bases that match TRBD2. The CDR3 length is 12 residues. CDR1 and CDR2 (germline): SEHNR, FQNEAQ (reference sequence). The J segment lost 4 bases and the V segment lost 6 bases, leaving 2 bases of the junction unmatched. In nucleotides, the CDR3 is TGTGCCAGCAGATGGGGGGGAGAGACCCAGTACTTC. Translation gives CASRWGGETQYF.

The V call is TRBV6-4, the J call TRBJ2-3; a possible D gene is TRBD1 (5 bases). The CDR3 extends over 13 amino acids. The germline gives CDR1 MRHNA, CDR2 SNTAGT. The germline V and J ends were trimmed by 4 bases and 0 bases, with 5 bases remaining between them. CDR3 sequence reads: CASSGQSTDTQYF. The CDR3, as DNA: TGTGCCAGCAGTGGACAGAGCACAGATACGCAGTATTTT.